A single sample gave rise to the 20 T cell receptor beta chains below, sequenced in a study of blood T cell repertoires in COVID-19. Data came from immunoSEQ multiplex PCR; TCRdb stores just in-frame clones and leaves some out. There are about 40,000 clones in the sample; about 89% occur only once, and approximately 15% lies in the top ten. The material sequenced was peripheral blood. These TCRs come from a woman in her twenties or thirties in a cohort sampled during active COVID-19.

This clone was picked up one time. The CDR3 sequence: CASSEDSGLGPQYF. The CDR3 DNA follows: TGTGCCAGCAGTGAGGATTCGGGACTAGGCCCCCAGTACTTC. The rearrangement links TRBV2 to TRBJ2-5; TRBD2 agrees at 8 bases. The germline CDR1 and CDR2 sequences are SNHLY and FYNNEI. The CDR3 contains 14 residues. Germline trimming cut 3 bases from V and 9 bases from J; bases unmatched to any gene: 9.

V and J are TRBV19 and TRBJ2-4; perhaps TRBD2 as D (6 bases). The germline V gene has CDR1 LNHDA and CDR2 SQIVND (reference sequence). The V and J ends lost 7 bases and 1 base respectively, with 11 bases between them. The CDR3 has 14 residues. The CDR3 DNA is TGTGCCAGTACTATCGCGGGGGCCAAAAACATTCAGTACTTC. Protein sequence: CASTIAGAKNIQYF.

The chain couples TRBV30 to TRBJ1-1; the D gene is possibly TRBD1 (6 bases). Trimming took off 0 bases at V and 3 bases at J, with 8 bases between the two ends. This CDR3 has 13 amino acids. Germline V CDR1 and CDR2: GTSNPN, SVGIG (reference sequence). This chain's CDR3 is CAWSVGGYTEAFF. CDR3 nucleotide sequence: TGTGCCTGGAGTGTAGGGGGATACACTGAAGCTTTCTTT.

The V and J genes are TRBV29-1 and TRBJ1-2; D is unresolved. Looked up from germline, CDR1 is SQVTM and CDR2 is ANQGSEA. This CDR3 is 11 amino acids long. The germline V and J ends were trimmed by 5 bases and 6 bases, with 10 bases remaining between them. The CDR3 coding sequence is TGCAGCGTTAACCGGGAGGATGGCTACACCTTC. This encodes CSVNREDGYTF.

The chain has TRBV30 and TRBJ2-5; D is perhaps TRBD1 (7 bases). CDR1 GTSNPN and CDR2 SVGIG come from the germline V gene (reference sequence). CDR3 length: 15 residues. Trimming cost V 1 base and J 4 bases, with 16 bases left between them. CDR3 region: CAWSGSGGRRETQYF. The CDR3 DNA is TGTGCCTGGAGTGGTTCAGGGGGGCGTCGAGAGACCCAGTACTTC.

The genes are TRBV6-5 and TRBJ1-5; D unclear. Trimming left V 5 bases short and J 3 bases short, with 8 bases between. This CDR3 is 13 amino acids long. Per germline, CDR1 MNHEY and CDR2 SVGAGI. Written as DNA, the CDR3 is TGTGCCAGCAGTCGGGGTACCAATCAGCCCCAGCATTTT. This codes for CASSRGTNQPQHF.

The rearrangement links TRBV28 to TRBJ2-7; possible D gene TRBD1, 6 bases. V was clipped by 5 bases and J by 9 bases, with 14 bases between them. There are 12 residues in the CDR3. Germline CDR1 is MDHEN and CDR2 is SYDVKM. The CDR3 loop is CASSLIQGGQYF. CDR3 bases: TGTGCCAGCAGTCTTATACAGGGTGGGCAGTACTTC.

V usage is TRBV6-4 and J usage is TRBJ1-2, with D tentatively TRBD1 (5 bases). With 6 bases removed from V and 7 bases from J, the gap between germline ends came to 15 bases. Germline V CDR1 and CDR2: MRHNA, SNTAGT. CDR3 length equals 13 residues. The CDR3 spells CASSATGGSGYTF. The CDR3 coding sequence is TGTGCCAGCAGCGCGACGGGGGGGAGTGGCTACACCTTC.

The J gene is TRBJ1-4, the V gene TRBV28, with TRBD1 matching over 7 bases. The trim removed 8 bases at V and 7 bases at J, leaving 10 bases unmatched. From germline, CDR1 is MDHEN and CDR2 SYDVKM. This CDR3 is 14 amino acids long. The chain's CDR3 is CASRRTGKAEKLFF. CDR3 bases: TGTGCCAGCCGCCGGACAGGCAAAGCTGAAAAACTGTTTTTT. Complete variable domain (other parts from reference TRBV28 and TRBJ1-4): DVKVTQSSRYLVKRTGEKVFLECVQDMDHENMFWYRQDPGLGLRLIYFSYDVKMKEKGDIPEGYSVSREKKERFSLILESASTNQTSMYLCASRRTGKAEKLFFGSGTQLSVL.

This chain connects TRBV15 to TRBJ2-7; no firm D call. Trimming removed 4 bases from V and 6 bases from J, with 10 bases in between. This CDR3 region has 12 residues. Germline V CDR1 and CDR2: LNHNV, YYDKDF (reference sequence). The CDR3 reads CATSNQRREQYF. The CDR3 DNA is TGTGCCACCAGCAACCAGAGGCGCGAGCAGTACTTC.

The chain is built from TRBV6-5 and TRBJ2-5; D perhaps matches TRBD2 (5 bases). Trimming took 0 bases from V and 3 from J, leaving 8 bases between them. Germline V lookup: CDR1 MNHEY, CDR2 SVGAGI. The CDR3 has 14 residues. The DNA of the CDR3 is TGTGCCAGCAGTTACTCGAGGGCCAAAGAGACCCAGTACTTC. Residues: CASSYSRAKETQYF.

The rearrangement joins TRBV4-2 to TRBJ2-5, with 9 bases fitting TRBD2. CDR3 length equals 17 residues. Per the germline V gene, CDR1 is LGHNA and CDR2 is YNFKEQ. V was clipped by 1 base and J by 4 bases; unmatched bases: 10. CDR3 bases: TGTGCCAGCAGCCAAGCCCCGGTTGCGGGAGGGATAGAGACCCAGTACTTC. Translation gives CASSQAPVAGGIETQYF.

The chain combines TRBV29-1 with TRBJ2-5; D is perhaps TRBD2 (6 bases). V was cut by 3 bases and J by 5 bases, with 10 bases left in between. There are 12 residues in the CDR3. CDR1 and CDR2 (germline): SQVTM, ANQGSEA. The CDR3 sequence is CSVDRGTETQYF. The CDR3 region has the DNA TGCAGCGTTGATCGCGGGACGGAGACCCAGTACTTC. Supplemented by reference TRBV29-1 and TRBJ2-5, the full variable domain reads SAVISQKPSRDICQRGTSLTIQCQVDSQVTMMFWYRQQPGQSLTLIATANQGSEATYESGFVIDKFPISRPNLTFSTLTVSNMSPEDSSIYLCSVDRGTETQYFGPGTRLLVL.

The sample holds one count of this clone. The chain uses TRBV5-6 and TRBJ2-5; maybe TRBD2 (5 bases). Germline V gene lookup returns CDR1 SGHDT and CDR2 YYEEEE. The CDR3 has 14 amino acids. V was trimmed by 4 bases and J by 5 bases, leaving 15 bases between them. The CDR3 here is CASSAGVGMETQYF. CDR3 in DNA: TGTGCCAGCAGCGCCGGGGTCGGGATGGAGACCCAGTACTTC.

This sequence joins TRBV7-3 and TRBJ2-3, with 14 nucleotides matching TRBD2. The CDR3 is 15 residues long. The J segment lost 6 bases and the V segment lost 5 bases, leaving 4 bases of the junction unmatched. The germline V gene encodes CDR1 SGHTA and CDR2 FQGTGA. The CDR3 spells CASSPGLAGEDTQYF. CDR3 nucleotides: TGTGCCAGCAGCCCGGGACTAGCGGGAGAGGATACGCAGTATTTT. Drawing the rest from reference TRBV7-3 and TRBJ2-3, the complete variable domain is GAGVSQTPSNKVTEKGKYVELRCDPISGHTALYWYRQSLGQGPEFLIYFQGTGAADDSGLPNDRFFAVRPEGSVSTLKIQRTERGDSAVYLCASSPGLAGEDTQYFGPGTRLTVL.

This clone was counted once. The gene calls are TRBV5-4 and TRBJ2-7, with 7 bases matching TRBD1. This CDR3 contains 18 residues. The V segment lost 3 bases and the J segment 3 bases; nucleotides outside the gene matches: 18. Germline CDR1 reads SGHNT; CDR2 reads YYREEE (reference sequence). The CDR3 bases are TGTGCCAGCAGCTCAGGGCGATTAAAGGGGACAGACTACTACGAGCAGTACTTC. Residues: CASSSGRLKGTDYYEQYF.

The chain joins TRBV5-6 to TRBJ2-7, with D uncertain. CDR3 size: 12 residues. CDR1 and CDR2 (germline): SGHDT, YYEEEE. The germline V and J ends were trimmed by 0 bases and 6 bases, with 7 bases remaining between them. Here the CDR3 reads CASSLGVGEQYF. In DNA, the CDR3 is TGTGCCAGCAGCTTGGGTGTCGGCGAGCAGTACTTC.

J is TRBJ2-1 and V is TRBV7-3; 9 positions agree with TRBD2. The CDR3 runs to 15 residues. CDR1 and CDR2 (germline): SGHTA, FQGTGA. V shed 5 bases, J shed 7 bases, and the junction held 9 bases outside the gene matches. CDR3 in amino acids: CASSPELAGLNEQFF. In DNA, the CDR3 is TGTGCCAGCAGCCCCGAACTAGCGGGCCTGAATGAGCAGTTCTTC.

The chain links TRBV24-1 to TRBJ2-7; 7 nucleotides match TRBD2. The CDR3 runs 15 residues. V was pared by 7 bases and J by 2 bases, with 10 bases of the junction left unmatched. Germline lookup yields CDR1 KGHDR and CDR2 SFDVKD. In nucleotides, the CDR3 is TGTGCCACCAGCAGTGAAGCGGGAAGGGCCTACGAGCAGTACTTC. Its translation is CATSSEAGRAYEQYF.

The CDR3 region has the DNA TGTGCCAGCAGCTCACCGGGACAGGGAAACACCGGGGAGCTGTTTTTT. This sequence encodes CASSSPGQGNTGELFF. The J gene is TRBJ2-2, the V gene TRBV5-4; 9 nucleotides align to TRBD1. The CDR3 spans 16 residues. Germline assignment: CDR1 SGHNT and CDR2 YYREEE (reference sequence). The trim removed 3 bases at V and 2 bases at J, leaving 5 bases unmatched.